These T cell receptor beta chains were read from a single sample in a study of blood T cell repertoires in COVID-19. Using immunoSEQ multiplex PCR, the repertoire was profiled, and TCRdb retains in-frame clones only, with some absent. Found here are roughly 80,000 clones, over 70% of them singletons; the top ten hold 4.5% to 7%. The specimen was peripheral blood. These receptors were obtained from a man aged 50 to 59 with active COVID-19. Both conserved end residues are trimmed from each CDR3. A D gene is named only where the DNA matches it firmly. Expanded clones are given a class, and other clones once, few, many or no size at all.

v_call,j_call,clone_size,d_call,cdr3_aa
TRBV9,TRBJ2-7,NA,TRBD2,ASSVSPGRHEQY
TRBV7-9,TRBJ1-1,NA,NA,AGINRADEAF
TRBV7-9,TRBJ1-4,NA,TRBD1,ASSRLRSGTGRTNEKLF
TRBV21-1,TRBJ1-3,NA,NA,ASSPGQLLGNTIY
TRBV15,TRBJ2-3,NA,NA,ATSRSQGRGTQY
TRBV6-5,TRBJ1-3,NA,TRBD1,ASSRDRGPGNTIY
TRBV4-1,TRBJ1-5,NA,NA,ASSQAGGNQPQH
TRBV6-8,TRBJ1-3,NA,TRBD1,ASTFSASDRAGNTIY
TRBV5-1,TRBJ2-7,NA,TRBD2,ASSLAGWSGSSYEQY
TRBV30,TRBJ2-5,NA,TRBD2,AWSTGGQETQY
TRBV18,TRBJ1-5,NA,NA,ASSPRPGSNQPQH
TRBV9,TRBJ2-7,NA,NA,ASSVGVATYEQY
TRBV1,TRBJ2-3,NA,NA,TSEAPPDTQY
TRBV9,TRBJ1-1,NA,NA,ASSPPVANTEAF
TRBV29-1,TRBJ2-3,NA,NA,SVEGMEGDTQY
TRBV7-3,TRBJ1-3,NA,TRBD1,ASSLGPGQGGRNTIY
TRBV18,TRBJ2-2,once,NA,ASSRRSSGFNTGELF
TRBV7-9,TRBJ2-7,NA,TRBD2,ASSRSSLSGNLVYEQY
TRBV5-6,TRBJ1-4,NA,NA,ASSPLGGEGTNEKLF
TRBV5-1,TRBJ2-7,NA,TRBD1,ASSSTTGYEQY
TRBV2,TRBJ1-2,NA,TRBD1,AIRDRANYGYT
TRBV2,TRBJ2-7,NA,TRBD2,ASRTSGTAYEQY
TRBV5-4,TRBJ2-2,NA,NA,ASSDGGGELF
TRBV10-3,TRBJ1-3,NA,NA,AISETGRAEGTIY
TRBV7-6,TRBJ2-2,NA,TRBD2,ASRAGELNTGELF
TRBV27,TRBJ2-2,NA,NA,ASRGRDTGELF
TRBV5-4,TRBJ1-1,NA,NA,ASSWGVRDLNTEAF
TRBV19,TRBJ1-4,NA,TRBD1,ASSPMDRYGEKLF
TRBV7-9,TRBJ1-2,few,TRBD1,ASSHSTGGNYGYT
TRBV7-2,TRBJ2-3,NA,NA,ASSQAGTDTQY
TRBV18,TRBJ2-7,NA,NA,ASSSRDFQGEQY
TRBV9,TRBJ1-2,NA,NA,ASSAFSGDYGYT
TRBV29-1,TRBJ1-1,once,TRBD1,SGGQGGNTEAF
TRBV28,TRBJ1-5,NA,TRBD1,ASSFRQGVGFEDQPQH
TRBV5-1,TRBJ2-5,NA,NA,ASSWELKETQY
TRBV6-5,TRBJ1-2,few,TRBD1,ASSYSRTGGHYGYT
TRBV5-6,TRBJ1-1,NA,NA,ASSRQGDTEAF
TRBV5-1,TRBJ1-6,NA,TRBD1,ASSLTPGQESSPLH